The 30 T cell receptor beta chains in this list originate from one sample, sequenced in a study of cytomegalovirus exposure and HLA in healthy donors (dated by TCRdb to 2017 to 2019). Library preparation employed the immunoSEQ multiplex PCR assay. A mixture of 60 forward primers for TCR Vbeta segments and 13 reverse primers for TCR Jbeta segments was used in the multiplex PCR. Not all clones reach the TCRdb copy of this immuneACCESS table, which keeps in-frame sequences only. Checked studies attribute under half of the gap to unresolved V genes and leave the rest unexplained. Here the sample has 90,000 to 120,000 clones; about 74% occur a single time. Together, the top ten hold less than 15% of the sample. The sequenced material came from PBMCs. The receptor set was obtained from a woman aged 40 to 50 in good health and CMV-seropositive.

This chain links TRBV2 with TRBJ2-5; the D gene is possibly TRBD2 (6 bases). The V gene lost 6 bases and the J gene lost 5 bases, with 13 bases spanning the gap. Germline-derived CDR1 and CDR2 are SNHLY and FYNNEI. CDR3 length: 13 amino acids. CDR3 region: CASSGGGTETQYF. CDR3 coding DNA: TGTGCCAGCAGCGGGGGTGGAACGGAGACCCAGTACTTC.

The V and J genes are TRBV7-2 and TRBJ1-2; a weak D match, TRBD1 (5 bases). The CDR3 has 12 residues. V lost 5 bases and J 9 bases, leaving 13 bases between the germline ends. Looked up from germline, CDR1 is SGHTA and CDR2 is FQGNSA. CDR3 coding DNA: TGTGCCAGCAGCCCCCCCAGGGAAAGCTACACCTTC. It codes for CASSPPRESYTF. Drawing the rest from reference TRBV7-2 and TRBJ1-2, the complete variable domain is GAGVSQSPSNKVTEKGKDVELRCDPISGHTALYWYRQSLGQGLEFLIYFQGNSAPDKSGLPSDRFSAERTGGSVSTLTIQRTQQEDSAVYLCASSPPRESYTFGSGTRLTVV.

This chain connects TRBV9 to TRBJ2-1; D is undetermined. Between the trimmed V and J ends, which lost 0 bases and 2 bases, there was a span of 9 bases. CDR1 and CDR2 from the germline V gene are SGDLS and YYNGEE. This CDR3 is 15 amino acids long. CDR3 DNA: TGTGCCAGCAGCGTAGTGGGCGACACCTACAATGAGCAGTTCTTC. It translates to CASSVVGDTYNEQFF.

The sample holds one count of this clone. The V and J genes are TRBV6-5 and TRBJ2-7; D perhaps matches TRBD2 (5 bases). This CDR3 has 15 residues. From germline, CDR1 is MNHEY and CDR2 SVGAGI. V was clipped by 0 bases and J by 2 bases, with 11 bases between them. The CDR3 sequence is CASSYSGSGAYEQYF. DNA of the CDR3: TGTGCCAGCAGTTACTCGGGGAGTGGGGCCTACGAGCAGTACTTC.

The V and J genes are TRBV6-6 and TRBJ1-2; D is uncertain. V lost 0 bases and J 12 bases, leaving 8 bases between the germline ends. The CDR3 covers 11 residues. In germline, CDR1 is MNHNY, CDR2 SVGAGI (reference sequence). CDR3 nucleotides: TGTGCCAGCAGTTACTCTGGTCAGAACACCTTC. Translated: CASSYSGQNTF.

The rearrangement links TRBV4-3 to TRBJ1-2, with 10 bases identical to TRBD1. CDR3 length equals 15 residues. CDR1 is LGHNA, CDR2 YSLEER, per germline. V lost 2 bases to trimming and J lost 2 bases; unmatched junction nucleotides: 2. The CDR3 protein is CASSQPGQGNYGYTF. The CDR3 DNA sequence: TGCGCCAGCAGCCAACCGGGACAGGGGAACTATGGCTACACCTTC.

The chain joins TRBV7-2 to TRBJ2-2, with 8 bases matching TRBD1. The V and J ends lost 5 bases and 7 bases, in that order; junction bases with no gene match: 9. CDR1 is SGHTA, CDR2 FQGNSA, per germline. There are 15 residues in the CDR3. The CDR3 loop reads CASSPRQGRDGELFF. The CDR3 region has the DNA TGTGCCAGCAGCCCACGACAGGGGAGAGACGGGGAGCTGTTTTTT.

The V and J genes are TRBV11-2 and TRBJ1-2; 8 bases are shared with TRBD1. From germline, CDR1 is SGHAT and CDR2 FQNNGV. The CDR3 totals 14 residues. V gave up 4 bases and J gave up 8 bases; unmatched junction bases: 9. CDR3 DNA: TGTGCCAGCAGCTCCCGACAGGGGAATCGGGGCTACACCTTC. It yields the protein CASSSRQGNRGYTF.

The rearrangement uses TRBV30 and TRBJ1-2; maybe TRBD1 (6 bases). The V and J ends lost 0 bases and 8 bases respectively, with 13 bases between them. Germline V CDR1 and CDR2: GTSNPN, SVGIG (reference sequence). The CDR3 loop spans 13 amino acids. This chain's CDR3 is CAWSVQGHRGYTF. CDR3 DNA: TGTGCCTGGAGTGTACAGGGACATCGGGGCTACACCTTC.

In this sample, this clone turned up a few times. This chain joins TRBV19 and TRBJ1-2, with 7 nucleotides matching TRBD1. The germline CDR1 and CDR2 sequences are LNHDA and SQIVND (reference sequence). The CDR3 consists of 14 residues. V lost 8 bases, J lost 2 bases, and 8 bases stayed unmatched. DNA of the CDR3: TGTGCCAGTTCCTCGACAGGGACCAACTATGGCTACACCTTC. The encoded protein is CASSSTGTNYGYTF.

The J gene is TRBJ2-5, the V gene TRBV7-2, with TRBD2 as a possible D gene (6 bases). V lost 1 base to trimming and J lost 2 bases, with 17 bases between them. Germline CDR1 reads SGHTA; CDR2 reads FQGNSA. The CDR3 sequence is 17 residues long. This CDR3 reads CASSLVGTPTTQETQYF. The CDR3 region has the DNA TGTGCCAGCAGCTTAGTCGGGACTCCAACAACTCAAGAGACCCAGTACTTC.

CDR3 loop: CASSQESGDTYGYTF. CDR3 sequence (DNA): TGCGCCAGCAGCCAAGAATCAGGGGATACCTATGGCTACACCTTC. The chain has TRBV4-1 and TRBJ1-2, with D perhaps matching TRBD1 (6 bases). The CDR3 totals 15 residues. Germline values: CDR1 MGHRA, CDR2 YSYEKL. Trimming removed 0 bases at V and 4 bases at J, with 12 bases between.

The chain is built from TRBV19 and TRBJ1-1, with D possibly being TRBD1 (6 bases). The CDR3 loop spans 14 amino acids. CDR1 LNHDA and CDR2 SQIVND come from the germline V gene (reference sequence). Trimming stripped 7 bases from V and 0 bases from J, with 12 bases between. As DNA, the CDR3 is TGTGCCAGTATCTCACAGGGCATGAACACTGAAGCTTTCTTT. Amino acids: CASISQGMNTEAFF.

This clone was counted a few times. This chain links TRBV9 with TRBJ1-6, with 7 bases lining up with TRBD1. The CDR3 totals 15 residues. The germline V gene encodes CDR1 SGDLS and CDR2 YYNGEE. V shed 1 base and J 6 bases; nucleotides not matched to a gene: 4. CDR3 in amino acids: CASSVTRDSNSPLHF. CDR3 sequence (DNA): TGTGCCAGCAGCGTAACTCGGGACAGTAATTCACCCCTCCACTTT. Full variable domain (outside the CDR3, taken from reference TRBV9 and TRBJ1-6): DSGVTQTPKHLITATGQRVTLRCSPRSGDLSVYWYQQSLDQGLQFLIQYYNGEERAKGNILERFSAQQFPDLHSELNLSSLELGDSALYFCASSVTRDSNSPLHFGNGTRLTVT.

This clone has more than one count but fewer than ten. Because the CDR3 is missing its conserved closing phenylalanine or tryptophan, this is likely a read error. It is unclear where the CDR3 begins or ends on the DNA, so no DNA is shown, and the CDR3 is as TCRdb lists it. The V call is TRBV6-6, the J call TRBJ1-5; the table's D call, TRBD1, was not checked against the DNA. Counting both end residues, the CDR3 totals 15 amino acids. Germline V gives CDR1 MNHNY, CDR2 SVGAGI (reference sequence). The CDR3 loop is CASSDHTVYRWNLSL.

The chain recombines TRBV6-1 with TRBJ1-2; TRBD1 is a possible D gene (5 bases). The CDR3 consists of 14 residues. The V gene lost 7 bases and the J gene lost 8 bases, with 20 bases spanning the gap. Germline V gives CDR1 MNHNS, CDR2 SASEGT. CDR3 in DNA: TGTGCCAGCATAGAACGGAGGGACTCCGCGGGCTACACCTTC. As protein: CASIERRDSAGYTF.

As for this clone: At one end, the junction sequence differs from germline, possibly due to a read error. The chain uses TRBV7-7 and TRBJ2-3, with TRBD1 matching over 7 bases. The germline CDR1 and CDR2 sequences are SSHAT and FNYEAQ (reference sequence). This CDR3 has 14 residues. The CDR3, as DNA: TGTGCTAGCAGCTTCGTAACAGGGGCAGATACGCAGTATTTT. The encoded protein is CASSFVTGADTQYF.

The rearrangement uses TRBV9 and TRBJ1-3; 7 bases line up with TRBD1. Losses at the gene ends were 4 bases for V and 0 bases for J; bases not matched to a gene: 7. This CDR3 has 16 residues. Germline V gene data show CDR1 as SGDLS and CDR2 as YYNGEE. The CDR3 DNA reads TGTGCCAGCAGCTTAGGGACAGCCATCTCTGGAAACACCATATATTTT. Amino acids: CASSLGTAISGNTIYF.

V usage is TRBV30 and J usage is TRBJ1-2; 8 nucleotides match TRBD1. Trimming removed 2 bases from V and 7 bases from J; junction bases left unmatched: 6. The CDR3 is 13 amino acids. Looked up from germline, CDR1 is GTSNPN and CDR2 is SVGIG (reference sequence). The CDR3 DNA is TGTGCCTGGAGTATTACAGGGGGAAGTGGCTACACCTTC. Translated: CAWSITGGSGYTF.

The V gene is TRBV4-2, the J gene TRBJ2-1; no clear D gene. Looked up from germline, CDR1 is LGHNA and CDR2 is YNFKEQ. The CDR3 length is 13 residues. V dropped 1 base and J dropped 5 bases, with 6 bases sitting between them. CDR3 in amino acids: CASSQVLDNEQFF. CDR3 nucleotide sequence: TGTGCCAGCAGCCAAGTCCTAGACAATGAGCAGTTCTTC.

This chain links TRBV10-3 with TRBJ1-1; 7 nucleotides agree with TRBD1. The V gene end was trimmed by 6 bases and the J gene end by 2 bases; junction bases not matched to a gene: 6. Germline assignment: CDR1 ENHRY and CDR2 SYGVKD. The CDR3 runs 14 residues. CDR3 sequence (DNA): TGTGCCATCAGCCGACAGGGAGTAAACACTGAAGCTTTCTTT. This sequence encodes CAISRQGVNTEAFF.

The chain couples TRBV16 to TRBJ1-2; TRBD1 agrees at 11 bases. Germline values: CDR1 KGHSY, CDR2 FQNENV. The CDR3 consists of 16 residues. Trimming cost V 4 bases and J 6 bases; bases outside gene matches: 10. The CDR3 region has the DNA TGTGCCAGCAGCCGACTGGACAGGGGGCGGAACGATGGCTACACCTTC. Translated: CASSRLDRGRNDGYTF.

The chain employs TRBV27 and TRBJ1-6, with D possibly being TRBD1 (6 bases). The CDR3 loop spans 19 amino acids. CDR1 and CDR2 from the germline V gene are MNHEY and SMNVEV (reference sequence). V was trimmed by 3 bases and J by 0 bases, leaving 18 bases between them. CDR3: CASSFYRAQGSSYNSPLHF. In nucleotides, the CDR3 is TGTGCCAGCAGTTTTTACAGGGCACAAGGAAGCTCCTATAATTCACCCCTCCACTTT.

The rearrangement links TRBV7-9 to TRBJ1-5, with 9 bases that match TRBD1. The CDR3 is made up of 14 amino acids. Germline CDR1 SEHNR, CDR2 FQNEAQ (reference sequence). The V gene end was trimmed by 5 bases and the J gene end by 9 bases; junction bases not matched to a gene: 8. The CDR3 coding sequence is TGTGCCAGCAGCGTACAGGGGGCAGGATCGCCCCAGCATTTT. Translating gives CASSVQGAGSPQHF.

V is TRBV29-1 and J is TRBJ1-2; D might be TRBD1 (6 bases). Germline loops: CDR1 SQVTM, CDR2 ANQGSEA. The CDR3 sequence is 14 residues long. The V and J ends lost 5 bases and 8 bases respectively, with 21 bases between them. This chain's CDR3 is CSVTSEDSQEGYTF. The CDR3, as DNA: TGCAGCGTTACAAGTGAGGACAGTCAGGAAGGCTACACCTTC.

The rearrangement joins TRBV18 to TRBJ2-7; no firm D call. Looked up from germline, CDR1 is KGHSH and CDR2 is LQKENI. This CDR3 is 11 amino acids long. The germline V and J ends were trimmed by 8 bases and 6 bases, with 11 bases remaining between them. CDR3 amino acids: CASDERGEQYF. CDR3 sequence (DNA): TGTGCCAGCGATGAAAGAGGCGAGCAGTACTTC.

The chain uses TRBV6-5 and TRBJ1-1, with 12 nucleotides matching TRBD1. The germline gives CDR1 MNHEY, CDR2 SVGAGI. This CDR3 contains 16 residues. The trim removed 2 bases at V and 5 bases at J, leaving 6 bases unmatched. The CDR3, as DNA: TGTGCCAGCAGTTACGGGACAGGGGGCTTGGGGACTGAAGCTTTCTTT. This codes for CASSYGTGGLGTEAFF.

The gene calls are TRBV4-2 and TRBJ2-7, with 16 bases identical to TRBD2. The CDR3 runs to 23 residues. CDR1 is LGHNA, CDR2 YNFKEQ, per germline. V shed 1 base and J 6 bases; nucleotides not matched to a gene: 24. This CDR3 is CASSQASALGLAGGRSRSREQYF. CDR3 nucleotides: TGTGCCAGCAGCCAAGCCTCTGCTCTGGGACTAGCGGGGGGGAGGTCGAGATCACGCGAGCAGTACTTC.

The rearrangement uses TRBV5-6 and TRBJ1-1; a possible D gene is TRBD1 (6 bases). Germline CDR1 SGHDT, CDR2 YYEEEE. CDR3 length: 17 residues. The V end lost 2 bases, the J end lost 3 bases, and 20 bases lay between the germline ends. The CDR3 nucleotides are TGTGCCAGCAGCTTCTCCATAACAGGGTGGGGTGACACTGAAGCTTTCTTT. Amino acids: CASSFSITGWGDTEAFF.

J is TRBJ2-1 and V is TRBV7-3; 10 bases map to TRBD1. Germline V CDR1 and CDR2: SGHTA, FQGTGA. Unmatched junction bases numbered 2, after V lost 2 bases and J lost 4 bases. CDR3 length: 15 residues. CDR3 amino acids: CASSLGQGGYNEQFF. CDR3 DNA sequence: TGTGCCAGCAGCTTAGGACAGGGGGGTTACAATGAGCAGTTCTTC.